Listed below are T cell receptor beta chains from one sample, sequenced in a study of a mutant IDH1 vaccine in newly diagnosed glioma. The protocol was immunoSEQ multiplex PCR, while the TCRdb copy is restricted to in-frame clones and leaves out a portion. The sample contains about 67,000 clones, 80% to 90% of which appear only once. The sample in question was peripheral blood mononuclear cells (PBMCs), obtained from a glioma patient treated with radiotherapy, temozolomide or both. These receptors came from a woman in her late teens or twenties with glioma. Some clones in this sample may be carry-over from other donors' samples. CDR3s include the opening cysteine and the closing phenylalanine or tryptophan. A D gene is named only where the DNA matches it firmly. Not all rows give a size; the values are once, few, many and, for expanded clones, a class.

clone_size	d_call	j_call	v_call	cdr3_aa	cdr3_nt
NA	TRBD2	TRBJ2-7	TRBV5-4	CASSLVVAGHYEQYF	TGTGCCAGCAGCTTGGTGGTAGCGGGGCACTACGAGCAGTACTTC
NA	TRBD2	TRBJ2-7	TRBV4-1	CASSHPRTSGNSEQYF	TGCGCCAGCAGCCACCCGAGAACTAGCGGGAATTCGGAGCAGTACTTC
few	NA	TRBJ1-2	TRBV29-1	CSVGGPRGYTF	TGCAGCGTTGGTGGACCTCGGGGCTACACCTTC
NA	NA	TRBJ2-5	TRBV7-7	CASSPLQETQYF	TGTGCCAGCAGTCCCCTCCAAGAGACCCAGTACTTC
NA	TRBD1	TRBJ1-4	TRBV25-1	CASGQGNEKLFF	TGTGCCAGCGGACAGGGTAATGAAAAACTGTTTTTT
NA	TRBD2	TRBJ2-2	TRBV29-1	CSVFGLAGNTGELFF	TGCAGCGTTTTCGGACTAGCGGGGAACACCGGGGAGCTGTTTTTT
NA	NA	TRBJ2-1	TRBV5-4	CASQPTGLYNEQFF	TGTGCCAGCCAACCCACGGGACTGTACAATGAGCAGTTCTTC
few	NA	TRBJ2-3	TRBV5-6	CASSLVAPDTQYF	TGTGCCAGCAGCTTGGTAGCGCCAGATACGCAGTATTTT
NA	NA	TRBJ1-1	TRBV6-6	CASRTGPDTEAFF	TGTGCCAGCAGAACAGGCCCCGACACTGAAGCTTTCTTT
NA	NA	TRBJ1-2	TRBV10-3	CAISVKGGGGYGYTF	TGTGCCATCAGTGTTAAGGGAGGGGGGGGCTATGGCTACACCTTC
NA	NA	TRBJ1-2	TRBV6-5	CASSYRGGEDYGYTF	TGTGCCAGCAGTTACAGGGGCGGGGAGGACTATGGCTACACCTTC
once	NA	TRBJ1-2	TRBV25-1	CASKGGHGYTF	TGTGCCAGTAAGGGGGGCCATGGCTACACCTTC
once	TRBD2	TRBJ2-3	TRBV5-4	CASSLGTSGTDTQYF	TGTGCCAGCAGCTTGGGGACTAGCGGCACAGATACGCAGTATTTT
NA	NA	TRBJ1-4	TRBV6-1	CASSPRGADNEKLFF	TGTGCCAGCAGTCCCCGGGGGGCGGACAATGAAAAACTGTTTTTT
few	TRBD1	TRBJ1-1	TRBV13	CASSLSTGERSEAFF	TGTGCCAGCAGCTTATCGACAGGGGAGAGGTCTGAAGCTTTCTTT
NA	NA	TRBJ1-1	TRBV19	CASTYQSRGREAFF	TGTGCCAGTACCTATCAATCTAGGGGACGTGAAGCTTTCTTT
few	NA	TRBJ2-3	TRBV11-1	CASSFAGITDTQYF	TGTGCCAGCAGCTTTGCAGGGATAACGGATACGCAGTATTTT
NA	TRBD1	TRBJ1-1	TRBV5-4	CASSPSQGEALEAFF	TGTGCCAGCAGCCCGAGTCAGGGGGAGGCTCTTGAAGCTTTCTTT
NA	TRBD2	TRBJ2-3	TRBV4-3	CASSQEAGGRNTDTQYF	TGCGCCAGCAGCCAAGAGGCGGGGGGGCGGAACACAGATACGCAGTATTTT
NA	NA	TRBJ2-5	TRBV5-4	CASSLGTGTIQETQYF	TGTGCCAGCAGCTTGGGAACAGGGACTATCCAAGAGACCCAGTACTTC
NA	NA	TRBJ1-5	TRBV30	CAWSNGVEQPQHF	TGTGCCTGGAGTAATGGGGTGGAACAGCCCCAGCATTTT
NA	NA	TRBJ1-5	TRBV21-1	CASSIRQNVKANQPQHF	TGTGCCAGCAGCATTAGACAGAACGTAAAGGCTAATCAGCCCCAGCATTTT
NA	TRBD2	TRBJ2-1	TRBV5-6	CASSFPAGDNEQFF	TGTGCCAGCAGCTTTCCCGCGGGAGACAATGAGCAGTTCTTC
few	NA	TRBJ1-1	TRBV4-3	CASSRGEGPTEAFF	TGCGCCAGCAGCCGGGGTGAGGGGCCCACTGAAGCTTTCTTT
NA	NA	TRBJ1-1	TRBV6-5	CASKLGSNTEAFF	TGTGCCAGCAAGTTGGGGTCGAACACTGAAGCTTTCTTT
NA	TRBD2	TRBJ2-1	TRBV7-2	CASSHDGLASYNEQFF	TGTGCCAGCAGCCACGATGGACTAGCTTCCTACAATGAGCAGTTCTTC
few	NA	TRBJ2-2	TRBV11-3	CASSRVTGNGELFF	TGTGCCAGCAGCCGCGTCACAGGGAACGGGGAGCTGTTTTTT
NA	NA	TRBJ2-5	TRBV27	CASSLKGGETQYF	TGTGCCAGCAGCCTAAAAGGGGGAGAGACCCAGTACTTC
NA	NA	TRBJ2-3	TRBV10-3	CAIRDSTGVRNDF	TGTGCCATCAGGGATAGTACTGGGGTACGCAATGATTTT
NA	TRBD2	TRBJ2-7	TRBV6-6	CASSYLTSGAYEQYF	TGTGCCAGCAGTTACCTAACTAGCGGGGCGTACGAGCAGTACTTC
NA	NA	TRBJ2-7	TRBV14	CASSQQAGSYEQYF	TGTGCCAGCAGCCAGCAAGCCGGCTCCTACGAGCAGTACTTC
NA	NA	TRBJ1-1	TRBV5-6	CASSSGGAEAFF	TGTGCCAGCAGCTCTGGAGGGGCTGAAGCTTTCTTT
few	NA	TRBJ1-1	TRBV9	CASSLDMSVNTEAFF	TGTGCCAGCAGCCTAGATATGTCGGTGAACACTGAAGCTTTCTTT
NA	NA	TRBJ1-1	TRBV4-1	CASSQGILNTEAFF	TGCGCCAGCAGCCAAGGGATTTTGAACACTGAAGCTTTCTTT
NA	NA	TRBJ1-2	TRBV4-3	CASSRTDEGGYTF	TGCGCCAGCAGCCGCACGGACGAGGGGGGCTACACCTTC
NA	NA	TRBJ1-1	TRBV19	CASSIVRGSNTEAFF	TGTGCCAGTAGTATAGTCAGGGGATCGAACACTGAAGCTTTCTTT
few	TRBD2	TRBJ2-1	TRBV28	CASSLTLAEQDNEQFF	TGTGCCAGCAGTTTAACACTAGCGGAGCAAGACAATGAGCAGTTCTTC
NA	NA	TRBJ1-4	TRBV2	CASSGATNEKLFF	TGTGCCAGCAGTGGTGCAACTAATGAAAAACTGTTTTTT
NA	NA	TRBJ1-1	TRBV6-5	CASSDVGEAFF	TGTGCCAGCAGCGACGTGGGTGAAGCTTTCTTT
NA	TRBD1	TRBJ2-7	TRBV13	CASSGQGEQYF	TGTGCCAGCAGCGGACAGGGAGAGCAGTACTTC
NA	NA	TRBJ2-3	TRBV10-3	CAISESAATDTQYF	TGTGCCATCAGTGAGTCGGCAGCCACAGATACGCAGTATTTT
NA	TRBD1	TRBJ1-2	TRBV19	CASSTPGQGSYGYTF	TGTGCCAGTAGTACCCCTGGACAGGGGAGCTATGGCTACACCTTC
NA	NA	TRBJ2-7	TRBV2	CASSGTEIPYEQYF	TGTGCCAGCAGTGGGACAGAAATACCCTACGAGCAGTACTTC
NA	TRBD1	TRBJ1-5	TRBV10-3	CATSDFPGQNQPQHF	TGTGCCACGAGCGATTTTCCGGGACAGAATCAGCCCCAGCATTTT
NA	NA	TRBJ2-2	TRBV6-5	CASNRDNTGELFF	TGTGCCAGCAACCGTGATAACACCGGGGAGCTGTTTTTT
once	NA	TRBJ2-7	TRBV18	CASSTGVYEQYF	TGTGCCAGCTCTACCGGAGTCTACGAGCAGTACTTC
NA	TRBD1	TRBJ1-1	TRBV5-1	CASSSKAGTAEAFF	TGCGCCAGCAGCTCTAAGGCCGGGACAGCTGAAGCTTTCTTT
NA	TRBD1	TRBJ2-7	TRBV29-1	CSVTGPTYEQYF	TGCAGCGTGACAGGGCCAACCTACGAGCAGTACTTC
NA	NA	TRBJ2-5	TRBV29-1	CSVLQGPETQYF	TGCAGCGTCCTACAGGGCCCAGAGACCCAGTACTTC